This T cell receptor beta chain was sequenced during a study of blood T cell repertoires in COVID-19. Clones were sequenced by immunoSEQ multiplex PCR, and TCRdb holds only the in-frame ones, with some missing. The data contain some 310,000 clones, approximately 87% of them seen just once; the ten biggest clones take up less than 3.5%. Germline assignment: CDR1 SGDLS and CDR2 YYNGEE. This CDR3 has 15 amino acids. The junction had 9 bases not matched to a gene; V was cut back by 3 bases and J by 6 bases. The sequenced sample consisted of peripheral blood. This TCR was recovered from a woman between 25 and 40 years old with COVID-19, enrolled during active disease. The chain carries TRBV9 and TRBJ1-1, with 9 bases matching TRBD1. The CDR3 coding sequence is TGTGCCAGCAGCGCTACACAGGGGGCGACCTCTGAAGCTTTCTTT. Translating gives CASSATQGATSEAFF.